This T cell receptor beta chain was observed in a study of blood T cell repertoires in COVID-19. Study in general: The United States, Italy and Spain provided the acute and convalescent COVID-19 samples. PBMCs, B-cell-depleted T cells, or T cells provided the cDNA or gDNA that made up the material.

As handled by the study authors: Quantification of nucleated cells was approximated via reference gene primer amplification. Sequenced by immunoSEQ multiplex PCR; TCRdb stores in-frame clones only, minus some. That table supplies the V and J calls and clone size; D and trimming were determined from the DNA. The sample contains about 180,000 clones, approximately 90% of which appear only once. There are 14 residues in the CDR3. V lost 4 bases and J 6 bases, leaving 11 bases between the germline ends. Looked up from germline, CDR1 is SGDLS and CDR2 is YYNGEE. Sequencing input: peripheral blood. The sequence was collected from a woman in her 30s with acute or convalescent COVID-19. V usage is TRBV9 and J usage is TRBJ1-6; no clear D gene. The CDR3 sequence: CASSPQVGNSPLHF. CDR3 coding DNA: TGTGCCAGCAGCCCCCAAGTCGGTAATTCACCCCTCCACTTT.